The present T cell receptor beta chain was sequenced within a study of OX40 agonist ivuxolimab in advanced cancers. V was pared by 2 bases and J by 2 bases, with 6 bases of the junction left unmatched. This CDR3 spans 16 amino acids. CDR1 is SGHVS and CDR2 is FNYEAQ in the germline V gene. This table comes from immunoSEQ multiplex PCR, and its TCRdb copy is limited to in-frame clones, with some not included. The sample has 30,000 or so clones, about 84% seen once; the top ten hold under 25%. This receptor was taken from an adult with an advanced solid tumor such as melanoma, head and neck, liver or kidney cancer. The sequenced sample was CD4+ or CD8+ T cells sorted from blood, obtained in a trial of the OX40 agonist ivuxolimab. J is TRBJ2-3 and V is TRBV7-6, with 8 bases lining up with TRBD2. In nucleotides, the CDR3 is TGTGCCAGCAGCTTAAGGTGGCGGGGGGACACAGATACGCAGTATTTT. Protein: CASSLRWRGDTDTQYF.